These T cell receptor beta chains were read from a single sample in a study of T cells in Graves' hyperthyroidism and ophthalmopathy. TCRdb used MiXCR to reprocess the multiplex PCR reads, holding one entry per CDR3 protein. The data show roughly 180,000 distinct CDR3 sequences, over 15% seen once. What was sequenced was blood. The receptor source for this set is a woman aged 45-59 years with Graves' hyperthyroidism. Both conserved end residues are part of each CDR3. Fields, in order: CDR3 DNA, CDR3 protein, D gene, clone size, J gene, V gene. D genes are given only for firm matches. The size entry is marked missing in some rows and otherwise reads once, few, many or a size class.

cdr3_nt: TGTGCCAGCAGCCCTAGTTGGAGGAGCTCCTACGAGCAGTACTTC
cdr3_aa: CASSPSWRSSYEQYF
d_call: NA
clone_size: many
j_call: TRBJ2-7
v_call: TRBV7-9

cdr3_nt: TGCGCCAGCAGCCAAGAGGGCCGGGGGGGCACAGATACGCAGTATTTT
cdr3_aa: CASSQEGRGGTDTQYF
d_call: TRBD2
clone_size: few
j_call: TRBJ2-3
v_call: TRBV4-1

cdr3_nt: TGTGCCAGCAGCCAAGCCAACCCTGCAGCTGGAAACACCATATATTTT
cdr3_aa: CASSQANPAAGNTIYF
d_call: NA
clone_size: many
j_call: TRBJ1-3
v_call: TRBV3-1

cdr3_nt: TGTGCCAGCAGCGAAACCAATGAGCAGTTCTTC
cdr3_aa: CASSETNEQFF
d_call: NA
clone_size: few
j_call: TRBJ2-1
v_call: TRBV5-6

cdr3_nt: TGTGCCAGCAGCCCGACACACTCAACCACCAATGAGCAGTTCTTC
cdr3_aa: CASSPTHSTTNEQFF
d_call: NA
clone_size: few
j_call: TRBJ2-1
v_call: TRBV7-2

cdr3_nt: TGTGCCAGCAGCTTAAGGGACAGGCTCTACGAGCAGTACTTC
cdr3_aa: CASSLRDRLYEQYF
d_call: TRBD1
clone_size: many
j_call: TRBJ2-7
v_call: TRBV7-2

cdr3_nt: TGCGCCAGCAGCCAATTATCAGAGACCGCGCTCTTTTACGCTGAGCAGTTCTTC
cdr3_aa: CASSQLSETALFYAEQFF
d_call: NA
clone_size: NA
j_call: TRBJ2-1
v_call: TRBV4-1

cdr3_nt: TGTGCCAGCAGTTACGGCGAGAGGGCTTACGAGCAGTACTTC
cdr3_aa: CASSYGERAYEQYF
d_call: NA
clone_size: many
j_call: TRBJ2-7
v_call: TRBV6-5

cdr3_nt: TGCAGAGCTAGCCGGGACTCCTACGAGCAGTACTTC
cdr3_aa: CRASRDSYEQYF
d_call: NA
clone_size: NA
j_call: TRBJ2-7
v_call: TRBV20-1

cdr3_nt: TGTGCCAGCAGCTTAGATGGAATAGCGGGGGGAGATACGCAGTATTTT
cdr3_aa: CASSLDGIAGGDTQYF
d_call: TRBD2
clone_size: many
j_call: TRBJ2-3
v_call: TRBV11-2

cdr3_nt: TGTGCCAGCAGCTTAGGGTGGGAGTACCTCTACAATGAGCAGTTCTTC
cdr3_aa: CASSLGWEYLYNEQFF
d_call: NA
clone_size: many
j_call: TRBJ2-1
v_call: TRBV7-2

cdr3_nt: TGCAGCGCCCCCGGGGGGAATAACATTCAGTACTTC
cdr3_aa: CSAPGGNNIQYF
d_call: TRBD2
clone_size: many
j_call: TRBJ2-4
v_call: TRBV29-1

cdr3_nt: TGTGCCAGCAGTCAAGAACAGGGATCTAATGAAAAACTGTTTTTT
cdr3_aa: CASSQEQGSNEKLFF
d_call: NA
clone_size: many
j_call: TRBJ1-4
v_call: TRBV2

cdr3_nt: TGCGCCAGCAGCCCCGGGACGGGGGGCCTCTACGAGCAGTACTTC
cdr3_aa: CASSPGTGGLYEQYF
d_call: NA
clone_size: many
j_call: TRBJ2-7
v_call: TRBV5-1

cdr3_nt: TGTGCCAGCAGCGTAGACAGTTCCCACACAGATACGCAGTATTTT
cdr3_aa: CASSVDSSHTDTQYF
d_call: NA
clone_size: many
j_call: TRBJ2-3
v_call: TRBV7-6

cdr3_nt: TGTGCCAGCAGCCAAACAGGGTTGGATGGCTACACCTTC
cdr3_aa: CASSQTGLDGYTF
d_call: NA
clone_size: many
j_call: TRBJ1-2
v_call: TRBV3-1

cdr3_nt: TGTGCCAGCAGCTTAGACAGGAGCTCTGGAAACACCATATATTTT
cdr3_aa: CASSLDRSSGNTIYF
d_call: NA
clone_size: many
j_call: TRBJ1-3
v_call: TRBV7-2

cdr3_nt: TGCAGTGCAGACAGGTCCACAGATACGCAGTATTTT
cdr3_aa: CSADRSTDTQYF
d_call: NA
clone_size: many
j_call: TRBJ2-3
v_call: TRBV20-1

cdr3_nt: TGCAGTGCTCGATACCCCCGGGACAGGGTACCCACCGGGGAGCTGTTTTTT
cdr3_aa: CSARYPRDRVPTGELFF
d_call: TRBD1
clone_size: many
j_call: TRBJ2-2
v_call: TRBV20-1

cdr3_nt: TGTGCCAGCAGCTTAGTAGGTAGCGGGAGTGTTACAGATACGCAGTATTTT
cdr3_aa: CASSLVGSGSVTDTQYF
d_call: TRBD2
clone_size: once
j_call: TRBJ2-3
v_call: TRBV7-2

cdr3_nt: TGCAGTGCTAGAGCGCAAGGAGGGACTGAAGCTTTCTTT
cdr3_aa: CSARAQGGTEAFF
d_call: NA
clone_size: many
j_call: TRBJ1-1
v_call: TRBV20-1

cdr3_nt: TGTGCCAGCAGCTCCTACAGGTACACAGATACGCAGTATTTT
cdr3_aa: CASSSYRYTDTQYF
d_call: NA
clone_size: many
j_call: TRBJ2-3
v_call: TRBV5-6

cdr3_nt: TGCAGTGCTATGCGAGGGGGCGGAGAGACCCAGTACTTC
cdr3_aa: CSAMRGGGETQYF
d_call: TRBD1
clone_size: many
j_call: TRBJ2-5
v_call: TRBV20-1

cdr3_nt: TGTGCCAGCAGCTCCTTAGTAGGGGAGTACAACTATGGCTACACCTTC
cdr3_aa: CASSSLVGEYNYGYTF
d_call: NA
clone_size: many
j_call: TRBJ1-2
v_call: TRBV7-9

cdr3_nt: TGTGCCAGCAGCTACCCCGGGGGAGGAGATACGCAGTATTTT
cdr3_aa: CASSYPGGGDTQYF
d_call: NA
clone_size: NA
j_call: TRBJ2-3
v_call: TRBV7-6

cdr3_nt: TGTGCCAGTAGTAAAGACACAGGGGCCTGGCAGCCCCAGCATTTT
cdr3_aa: CASSKDTGAWQPQHF
d_call: TRBD1
clone_size: few
j_call: TRBJ1-5
v_call: TRBV19

cdr3_nt: TGTGCCATCAGTGGAGAGGGATTTGGTGACGGAGCGGTGGCCGGCTACACCTTC
cdr3_aa: CAISGEGFGDGAVAGYTF
d_call: NA
clone_size: many
j_call: TRBJ1-2
v_call: TRBV10-3

cdr3_nt: TGTGCCAGCAGTGAAGCGGGACTAGTAACTTCCGAGCAGTACTTC
cdr3_aa: CASSEAGLVTSEQYF
d_call: TRBD2
clone_size: many
j_call: TRBJ2-7
v_call: TRBV2

cdr3_nt: TGTGCCAGCAGCTCCTTCACAGGGGTGCAGCTGTTTTTT
cdr3_aa: CASSSFTGVQLFF
d_call: TRBD1
clone_size: many
j_call: TRBJ2-2
v_call: TRBV11-2

cdr3_nt: TGTGCCAGCAGTTACGGTAGTAACTCCTTCTCCACTAATGAAAAACTGTTTTTT
cdr3_aa: CASSYGSNSFSTNEKLFF
d_call: NA
clone_size: many
j_call: TRBJ1-4
v_call: TRBV6-5

cdr3_nt: TGTGCCAGCAGCGTAGTAAGTGGGGCGCTCACCGGGGAGCTGTTTTTT
cdr3_aa: CASSVVSGALTGELFF
d_call: NA
clone_size: NA
j_call: TRBJ2-2
v_call: TRBV9

cdr3_nt: TGTGCCAGCAGCTACCGACGGAATCAGCCCCAGCATTTT
cdr3_aa: CASSYRRNQPQHF
d_call: NA
clone_size: many
j_call: TRBJ1-5
v_call: TRBV28

cdr3_nt: TGTGCCAGCAGCGGCCGGGGGGGCCTTGCGAACACTGAAGCTTTCTTT
cdr3_aa: CASSGRGGLANTEAFF
d_call: NA
clone_size: many
j_call: TRBJ1-1
v_call: TRBV7-9

cdr3_nt: TGTGCCATCCGGGACTACACAGATACGCAGTATTTT
cdr3_aa: CAIRDYTDTQYF
d_call: TRBD2
clone_size: many
j_call: TRBJ2-3
v_call: TRBV19

cdr3_nt: TGTGCCAGCAGTCCCCCGGGACAGGTCTACGAGCAGTACTTC
cdr3_aa: CASSPPGQVYEQYF
d_call: TRBD1
clone_size: many
j_call: TRBJ2-7
v_call: TRBV27

cdr3_nt: TGTGCCAGTCGGGACGGAGGGGCTAATGAAAAACTGTTTTTT
cdr3_aa: CASRDGGANEKLFF
d_call: NA
clone_size: many
j_call: TRBJ1-4
v_call: TRBV28

cdr3_nt: TGTGCCAGCACCTACTTCGGGGCGGAGACTGAAGCTTTCTTT
cdr3_aa: CASTYFGAETEAFF
d_call: NA
clone_size: many
j_call: TRBJ1-1
v_call: TRBV12-3/TRBV12-4

cdr3_nt: TGTGCTGGAGGCGGTGCAGGGGTTGGTGGCTACACCTTC
cdr3_aa: CAGGGAGVGGYTF
d_call: NA
clone_size: once
j_call: TRBJ1-2
v_call: TRBV28